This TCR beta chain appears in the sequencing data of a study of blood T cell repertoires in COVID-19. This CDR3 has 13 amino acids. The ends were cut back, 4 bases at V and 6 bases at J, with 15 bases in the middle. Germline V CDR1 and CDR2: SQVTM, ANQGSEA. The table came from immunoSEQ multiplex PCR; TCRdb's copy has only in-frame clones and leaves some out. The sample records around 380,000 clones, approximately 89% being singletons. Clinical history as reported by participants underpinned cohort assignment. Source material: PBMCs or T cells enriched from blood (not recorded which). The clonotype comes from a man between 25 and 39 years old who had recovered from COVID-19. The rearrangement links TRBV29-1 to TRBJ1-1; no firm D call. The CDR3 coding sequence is TGCAGCGTTGGCGGGCTCCTAGGGCCTGAAGCTTTCTTT. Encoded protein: CSVGGLLGPEAFF. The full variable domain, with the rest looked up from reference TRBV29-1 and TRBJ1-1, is SAVISQKPSRDICQRGTSLTIQCQVDSQVTMMFWYRQQPGQSLTLIATANQGSEATYESGFVIDKFPISRPNLTFSTLTVSNMSPEDSSIYLCSVGGLLGPEAFFGQGTRLTVV.